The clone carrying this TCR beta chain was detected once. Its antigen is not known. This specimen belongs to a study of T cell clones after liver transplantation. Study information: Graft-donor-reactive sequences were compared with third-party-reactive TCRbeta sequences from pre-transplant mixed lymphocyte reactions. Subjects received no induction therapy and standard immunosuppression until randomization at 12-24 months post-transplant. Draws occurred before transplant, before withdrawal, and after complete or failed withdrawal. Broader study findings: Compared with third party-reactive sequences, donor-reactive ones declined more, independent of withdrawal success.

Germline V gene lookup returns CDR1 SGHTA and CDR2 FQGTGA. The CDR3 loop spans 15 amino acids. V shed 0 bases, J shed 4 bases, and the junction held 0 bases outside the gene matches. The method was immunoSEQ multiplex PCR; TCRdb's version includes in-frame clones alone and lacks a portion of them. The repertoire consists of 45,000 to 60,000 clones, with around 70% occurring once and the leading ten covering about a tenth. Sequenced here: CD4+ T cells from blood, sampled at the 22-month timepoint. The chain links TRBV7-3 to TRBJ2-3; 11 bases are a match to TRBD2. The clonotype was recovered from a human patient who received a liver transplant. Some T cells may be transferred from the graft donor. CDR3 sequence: CASSLTSGGADTQYF. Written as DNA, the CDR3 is TGTGCCAGCAGCTTAACTAGCGGGGGGGCAGATACGCAGTATTTT.